This T cell receptor (beta chain) derives from a study of technical replicates of blood from several donors. Using immunoSEQ multiplex PCR, the repertoire was profiled, and TCRdb retains in-frame clones only, with some absent. The table records 80,000 to 90,000 clones, around 94% of them present only once. The V and J ends lost 4 bases and 3 bases respectively, with 4 bases between them. The CDR3 loop spans 12 amino acids. Per the germline V gene, CDR1 is SNHLY and CDR2 is FYNNEI. The V and J genes are TRBV2 and TRBJ2-1; D gene ambiguous. The clonotype originates from a human donor in good health. The sample comprised T cells isolated from PBMCs. The CDR3 DNA reads as TGTGCCAGCAGTGGAGGCTACAATGAGCAGTTCTTC. It codes for CASSGGYNEQFF.